Below are 28 T cell receptor beta chains sequenced from a single sample in a study of beta chain features in type 1 diabetes. As every portion of the isolated RNA was reverse transcribed, the sequencing read expressed TCRB transcripts. The protocol was immunoSEQ multiplex PCR, while the TCRdb copy is restricted to in-frame clones and leaves out a portion. The sample records around 340,000 clones, under 8.5% being singletons. Sequencing used central memory CD4+ T cells from blood. Receptors were obtained from a woman in her late teens or twenties in good health.

CDR3 nucleotides: TGTGCCAGCAGCCGGACTAGCGGGAGGCACGAGCAGTACTTC. It codes for CASSRTSGRHEQYF. V is TRBV5-6 and J is TRBJ2-7, with 14 bases matching TRBD2. There are 14 residues in the CDR3. Trimming removed 4 bases from V and 5 bases from J; junction bases left unmatched: 2. Per germline, CDR1 SGHDT and CDR2 YYEEEE.

V gene TRBV30 combines with J gene TRBJ2-2; maybe TRBD2 (5 bases). Germline-derived CDR1 and CDR2 are GTSNPN and SVGIG (reference sequence). V was clipped by 3 bases and J by 5 bases, with 13 bases between them. The CDR3 spans 14 residues. As DNA, the CDR3 is TGTGCCTGGAGCTTTGCGGGCGGGACCGGGGAGCTGTTTTTT. Its protein is CAWSFAGGTGELFF.

The chain recombines TRBV7-2 with TRBJ2-1; possible D gene TRBD2, 6 bases. In germline, CDR1 is SGHTA, CDR2 FQGNSA. The CDR3 extends over 17 amino acids. The V end lost 1 base, the J end lost 0 bases, and 13 bases lay between the germline ends. For the CDR3, the DNA is TGTGCCAGCAGCTTAGACCTCTGGCGGGGCTCCTACAATGAGCAGTTCTTC. Amino acids: CASSLDLWRGSYNEQFF.

This clone was observed a few times. The rearrangement links TRBV27 to TRBJ1-4, with D unclear. From germline, CDR1 is MNHEY and CDR2 SMNVEV (reference sequence). The CDR3 length is 15 residues. V dropped 0 bases and J dropped 2 bases, with 7 bases sitting between them. The CDR3 sequence: CASSLSTRTNEKLFF. CDR3 DNA: TGTGCCAGCAGTTTATCCACGAGGACTAATGAAAAACTGTTTTTT. Together with reference TRBV27 and TRBJ1-4, the CDR3 gives the full variable domain: EAQVTQNPRYLITVTGKKLTVTCSQNMNHEYMSWYRQDPGLGLRQIYYSMNVEVTDKGDVPEGYKVSRKEKRNFPLILESPSPNQTSLYFCASSLSTRTNEKLFFGSGTQLSVL.

The chain is built from TRBV29-1 and TRBJ2-7; weak D call: TRBD2 (7 bases). The CDR3 totals 13 residues. The V gene lost 7 bases and the J gene lost 7 bases, with 20 bases spanning the gap. The germline gives CDR1 SQVTM, CDR2 ANQGSEA. Here the CDR3 reads CSAGEGGIKEQYF. The CDR3 region has the DNA TGCAGCGCTGGGGAGGGGGGAATAAAGGAGCAGTACTTC.

Points on this clone: A read error may account for a junction end that differs from germline. V and J are TRBV7-2 and TRBJ2-1; TRBD1 or TRBD2 may be the D gene (6 bases each). Germline V CDR1 and CDR2: SGHTA, FQGNSA. CDR3 length: 15 residues. In nucleotides, the CDR3 is TGCGCCAGCAGCAAAGGGGGTAGCGGTCACAATGAGCAGTTCTTC. Translating it yields CASSKGGSGHNEQFF.

The chain joins TRBV6-5 to TRBJ2-2; 8 positions agree with TRBD1. CDR3 length: 15 amino acids. Germline V CDR1 and CDR2: MNHEY, SVGAGI. The junction had 5 bases not matched to a gene; V was cut back by 0 bases and J by 8 bases. CDR3 in amino acids: CASSYSITGGGELFF. The CDR3 DNA reads TGTGCCAGCAGTTACTCGATCACAGGGGGTGGGGAGCTGTTTTTT.

This clone has just a few counts. CDR3 region: CASRPTGSSYNEQFF. For the CDR3, the DNA is TGTGCCAGTAGACCGACAGGGAGCTCCTACAATGAGCAGTTCTTC. J is TRBJ2-1 and V is TRBV19; 7 bases match TRBD1. Trimming removed 6 bases from V and 0 bases from J; junction bases left unmatched: 5. CDR3 length: 15 residues. Germline V lookup: CDR1 LNHDA, CDR2 SQIVND (reference sequence). The whole variable domain, filled in from reference TRBV19 and TRBJ2-1, reads DGGITQSPKYLFRKEGQNVTLSCEQNLNHDAMYWYRQDPGQGLRLIYYSQIVNDFQKGDIAEGYSVSREKKESFPLTVTSAQKNPTAFYLCASRPTGSSYNEQFFGPGTRLTVL.

In its sample, this clone was seen a few times. V gene TRBV10-3 combines with J gene TRBJ1-3; perhaps TRBD1 as D (5 bases). V lost 11 bases and J lost 3, with 20 bases in between. This CDR3 contains 15 residues. The germline V gene has CDR1 ENHRY and CDR2 SYGVKD. CDR3 DNA sequence: TGTGCCTCAAAAGCCGGGGGGGACTTTGGAAACACCATATATTTT. It codes for CASKAGGDFGNTIYF.

This clone was seen a few times. The rearrangement links TRBV6-6 to TRBJ1-2; D is possibly TRBD1 (5 bases). V was trimmed by 0 bases and J by 3 bases, leaving 11 bases between them. The CDR3 runs to 15 residues. CDR1 and CDR2 (germline): MNHNY, SVGAGI (reference sequence). For the CDR3, the DNA is TGTGCCAGCAGTTACTCAGGCAGGGAGGACTATGGCTACACCTTC. This encodes CASSYSGREDYGYTF.

This clone turned up a few times. The V and J genes are TRBV18 and TRBJ2-1; D may be TRBD2 (5 bases). The CDR3 covers 14 residues. The V gene lost 3 bases and the J gene lost 5 bases, with 11 bases spanning the gap. Germline V gene data show CDR1 as KGHSH and CDR2 as LQKENI. CDR3 in DNA: TGTGCCAGCTCACCCCTAGCAGCTGACAATGAGCAGTTCTTC. As protein: CASSPLAADNEQFF.

This chain uses TRBV4-3 with TRBJ2-1; 12 positions agree with TRBD1. V gave up 0 bases and J gave up 6 bases; unmatched junction bases: 6. The CDR3 consists of 17 residues. Germline-derived CDR1 and CDR2 are LGHNA and YSLEER. The chain's CDR3 is CASSQDVRDRGPNEQFF. CDR3 bases: TGCGCCAGCAGCCAAGATGTACGGGACAGGGGGCCCAATGAGCAGTTCTTC.

The V gene is TRBV5-1, the J gene TRBJ2-5, with a tentative D call TRBD2 (5 bases). The length of the CDR3 is 15 residues. Per the germline V gene, CDR1 is SGHRS and CDR2 is YFSETQ. Trimming removed 0 bases at V and 2 bases at J, with 11 bases between. Written as DNA, the CDR3 is TGCGCCAGCAGCTTGGCGAATACTAGACAAGAGACCCAGTACTTC. Its translation: CASSLANTRQETQYF.

This clone was seen only a few times. The junction and the germline gene differ at one end; a read error may be behind it. The chain is built from TRBV10-3 and TRBJ2-1; TRBD2 matches 7 bases. The CDR3 consists of 15 residues. Germline CDR1 and CDR2: ENHRY and SYGVKD. The CDR3 spells CASSEAGGRGDEQFF. The CDR3 DNA reads TGTGCCAGCAGTGAAGCTGGCGGGAGAGGCGATGAGCAGTTCTTC.

This clone was observed a handful of times. This rearrangement joins TRBV28 to TRBJ1-5; TRBD1 might be the D (6 bases). The V end lost 5 bases, the J end lost 0 bases, and 20 bases lay between the germline ends. CDR1 and CDR2 from the germline V gene are MDHEN and SYDVKM. The CDR3 runs to 18 residues. CDR3 region: CASSAVYKTGNSNQPQHF. DNA for the CDR3: TGTGCCAGCAGTGCAGTATACAAGACAGGAAATAGCAATCAGCCCCAGCATTTT.

This clone was seen many times. The chain uses TRBV13 and TRBJ2-7; TRBD1 matches at 10 bases. Germline lookup yields CDR1 PRHDT and CDR2 FYEKMQ (reference sequence). Trimming at V came to 4 bases and at J to 3 bases, leaving 9 bases not matched to a gene. This CDR3 is built from 16 residues. The CDR3 DNA follows: TGTGCCAGCAGCTACTACGGGACAGGGGCCCACTACGAGCAGTACTTC. Translation gives CASSYYGTGAHYEQYF.

To note about this clone: A much larger clonotype is one base distant, so this may be a read error. The same CDR3 can be traced to other DNA sequences in this sample. This sequence joins TRBV5-4 and TRBJ1-1, with unresolved D. This CDR3 region has 13 residues. Germline CDR1 is SGHNT and CDR2 is YYREEE (reference sequence). V was pared by 1 base and J by 8 bases, with 12 bases between. In DNA form, the CDR3 reads TGTGCCAGCAGCTTGTCGTATGGAGCAGAAGCTTTCTTT. As protein: CASSLSYGAEAFF.

Comments on this clone: A much larger clonotype is one base distant, so this may be a read error. The same CDR3 is also encoded by other DNA sequences in this sample. V and J are TRBV7-9 and TRBJ2-7; tentative D call: TRBD1 (6 bases). This CDR3 is 14 amino acids long. The V end lost 1 base, the J end lost 3 bases, and 10 bases lay between the germline ends. Germline lookup yields CDR1 SEHNR and CDR2 FQNEAQ (reference sequence). In nucleotides, the CDR3 is TGTGCCAGCAGCTTAGGGCAGGGGATCTACGAGCAGTACTTC. Protein sequence: CASSLGQGIYEQYF.

This clone was found a few times. The V and J genes are TRBV11-2 and TRBJ2-3; maybe TRBD2 (5 bases). Germline CDR1 reads SGHAT; CDR2 reads FQNNGV. This CDR3 spans 17 amino acids. V dropped 7 bases and J dropped 7 bases, with 27 bases sitting between them. CDR3 amino acids: CASTSLRGGLRRHTQYF. As DNA, the CDR3 is TGTGCCAGCACCAGCTTACGGGGTGGGTTACGGCGCCATACGCAGTATTTT. The full variable domain, with the rest looked up from reference TRBV11-2 and TRBJ2-3, is EAGVAQSPRYKIIEKRQSVAFWCNPISGHATLYWYQQILGQGPKLLIQFQNNGVVDDSQLPKDRFSAERLKGVDSTLKIQPAKLEDSAVYLCASTSLRGGLRRHTQYFGPGTRLTVL.

This clone was counted only a few times. The rearrangement uses TRBV10-3 and TRBJ1-5; tentatively, D is TRBD1 (5 bases). Germline V gene lookup returns CDR1 ENHRY and CDR2 SYGVKD. The ends were cut back, 3 bases at V and 2 bases at J, with 17 bases in the middle. The CDR3 runs to 17 residues. The CDR3 region is CAISDLPGRSGNQPQHF. Written as DNA, the CDR3 is TGTGCCATCAGTGACCTTCCGGGGCGGTCGGGCAATCAGCCCCAGCATTTT.

In its sample, this clone was seen a few times. The chain employs TRBV5-5 and TRBJ1-5, with D perhaps matching TRBD1 (6 bases). Trimming took 4 bases from V and 2 from J, leaving 16 bases between them. The CDR3 spans 16 residues. Per the germline V gene, CDR1 is SGHKS and CDR2 is YYEKEE (reference sequence). The CDR3 DNA reads TGTGCCAGCAGCATAGGACAGTCCATGGGCAATCAGCCCCAGCATTTT. Protein product: CASSIGQSMGNQPQHF.

This clone was observed a few times. The chain employs TRBV29-1 and TRBJ2-5; TRBD1 aligns across 7 bases. Germline V gene data show CDR1 as SQVTM and CDR2 as ANQGSEA. The CDR3 has 13 amino acids. V was clipped by 5 bases and J by 7 bases; unmatched bases: 10. The CDR3 region is CSVRGQVQGTQYF. Written as DNA, the CDR3 is TGCAGCGTTCGAGGACAGGTTCAGGGGACCCAGTACTTC.

In the case of this clone: The same CDR3 also results from other DNA sequences found in this sample. The V gene is TRBV9, the J gene TRBJ1-1; no firm D call. Germline V lookup: CDR1 SGDLS, CDR2 YYNGEE. With 0 bases removed from V and 1 base from J, the gap between germline ends came to 10 bases. This CDR3 has 15 amino acids. The CDR3 region has the DNA TGTGCCAGCAGCGTAGAGGGCGTTGGGAACACTGAAGCTTTCTTT. Its protein product is CASSVEGVGNTEAFF.

This clone occurred many times. The chain uses TRBV9 and TRBJ1-3; D gene unclear. The CDR3 contains 16 residues. The V end lost 0 bases, the J end lost 0 bases, and 10 bases lay between the germline ends. Germline V gene sequence: CDR1 SGDLS, CDR2 YYNGEE. CDR3 region: CASSVGEATSGNTIYF. The CDR3 DNA is TGTGCCAGCAGCGTAGGGGAGGCAACCTCTGGAAACACCATATATTTT.

Only a few counts were recorded for this clone. V and J are TRBV10-2 and TRBJ2-3; D is unclear. Trimming shortened V by 2 bases and J by 6 bases, and 6 bases separated the two germline ends. Germline V gene sequence: CDR1 WSHSY, CDR2 SAAADI. The CDR3 is 12 amino acids. CDR3 bases: TGCGCCAGCAGTGAGCGGCCCGATACGCAGTATTTT. Its translation: CASSERPDTQYF.

V usage is TRBV7-2 and J usage is TRBJ1-4, with 7 bases that match TRBD1. The CDR3 length is 15 residues. CDR1 is SGHTA, CDR2 FQGNSA, per germline. J was trimmed by 8 bases and V by 5 bases; bases with no gene match: 11. The CDR3 DNA is TGTGCCAGCAGCCCTCAAACAGGGGCTCGCGAAAAACTGTTTTTT. Residues: CASSPQTGAREKLFF.

This clone was seen a few times. V usage is TRBV28 and J usage is TRBJ2-1; TRBD2 matches at 8 bases. With 9 bases clipped from V and 7 bases from J, the junction kept 8 bases outside the gene matches. The CDR3 sequence is 13 residues long. Germline CDR1 reads MDHEN; CDR2 reads SYDVKM. DNA of the CDR3: TGTGCCAGTACACGGACTAGCCGTAATGAGCAGTTCTTC. This encodes CASTRTSRNEQFF.

This clone was seen more than once but under ten times. The chain is built from TRBV7-2 and TRBJ2-7; TRBD2 aligns across 7 bases. J gave up 3 bases and V 5 bases, and 10 bases lay outside the gene matches. Germline lookup yields CDR1 SGHTA and CDR2 FQGNSA. There are 15 residues in the CDR3. The DNA of the CDR3 is TGTGCCAGCAGCCAGGATTCTAGCGGAGTCTACGAGCAGTACTTC. Translating it yields CASSQDSSGVYEQYF.